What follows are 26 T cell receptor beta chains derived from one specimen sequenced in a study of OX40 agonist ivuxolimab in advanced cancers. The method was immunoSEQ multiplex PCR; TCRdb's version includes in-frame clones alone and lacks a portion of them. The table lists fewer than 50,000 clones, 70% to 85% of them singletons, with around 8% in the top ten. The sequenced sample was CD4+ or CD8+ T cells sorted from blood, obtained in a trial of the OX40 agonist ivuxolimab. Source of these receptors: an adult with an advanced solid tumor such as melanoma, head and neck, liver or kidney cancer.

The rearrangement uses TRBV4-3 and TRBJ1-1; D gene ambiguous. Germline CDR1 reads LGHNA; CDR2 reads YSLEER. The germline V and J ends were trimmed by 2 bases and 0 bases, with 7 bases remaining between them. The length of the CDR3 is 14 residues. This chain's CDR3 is CASSQTTLNTEAFF. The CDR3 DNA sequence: TGCGCCAGCAGCCAAACGACCTTGAACACTGAAGCTTTCTTT.

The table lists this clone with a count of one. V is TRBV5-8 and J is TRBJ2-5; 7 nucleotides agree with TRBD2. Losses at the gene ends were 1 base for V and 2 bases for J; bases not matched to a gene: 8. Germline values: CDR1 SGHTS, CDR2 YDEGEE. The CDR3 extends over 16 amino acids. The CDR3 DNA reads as TGTGCCAGCAGCTTGATAATCGGGGGAGGGCAAGAGACCCAGTACTTC. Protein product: CASSLIIGGGQETQYF.

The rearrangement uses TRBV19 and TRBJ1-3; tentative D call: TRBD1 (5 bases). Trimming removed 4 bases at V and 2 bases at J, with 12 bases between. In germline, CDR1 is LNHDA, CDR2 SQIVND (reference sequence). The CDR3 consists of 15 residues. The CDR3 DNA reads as TGTGCCAGTAGTAGGGAGGGGCTCGCTGGAAACACCATATATTTT. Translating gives CASSREGLAGNTIYF.

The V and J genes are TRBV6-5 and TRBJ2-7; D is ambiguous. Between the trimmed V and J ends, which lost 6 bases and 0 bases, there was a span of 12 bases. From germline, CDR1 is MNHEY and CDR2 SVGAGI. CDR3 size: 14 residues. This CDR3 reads CASRSSGISYEQYF. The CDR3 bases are TGTGCCAGCAGATCGAGTGGGATCTCCTACGAGCAGTACTTC.

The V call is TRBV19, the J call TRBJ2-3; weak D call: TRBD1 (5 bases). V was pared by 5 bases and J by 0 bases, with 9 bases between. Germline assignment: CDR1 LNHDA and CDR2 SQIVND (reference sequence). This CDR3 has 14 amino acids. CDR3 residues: CASSLQGSTDTQYF. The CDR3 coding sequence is TGTGCCAGTAGTCTCCAGGGTAGCACAGATACGCAGTATTTT.

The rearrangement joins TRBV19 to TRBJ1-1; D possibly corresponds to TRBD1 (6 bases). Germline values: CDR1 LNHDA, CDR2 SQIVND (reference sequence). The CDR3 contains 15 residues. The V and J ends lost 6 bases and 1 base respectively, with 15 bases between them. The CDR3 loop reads CASSLGTPTNTEAFF. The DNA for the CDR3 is TGTGCCAGTAGCCTGGGGACACCTACGAACACTGAAGCTTTCTTT.

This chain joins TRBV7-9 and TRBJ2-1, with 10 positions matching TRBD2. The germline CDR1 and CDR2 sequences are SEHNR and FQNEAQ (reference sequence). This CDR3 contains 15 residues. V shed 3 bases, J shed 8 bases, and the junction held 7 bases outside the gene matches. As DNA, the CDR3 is TGTGCCAGCAGCTTTAGCGGGAGGCGGCTCGATGAGCAGTTCTTC. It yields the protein CASSFSGRRLDEQFF.

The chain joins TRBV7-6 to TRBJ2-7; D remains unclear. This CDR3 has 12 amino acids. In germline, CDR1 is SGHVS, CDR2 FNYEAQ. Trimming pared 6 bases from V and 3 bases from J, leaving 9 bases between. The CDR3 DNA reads TGTGCCAGCAGTTGGGCTGGCTACGAGCAGTACTTC. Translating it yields CASSWAGYEQYF.

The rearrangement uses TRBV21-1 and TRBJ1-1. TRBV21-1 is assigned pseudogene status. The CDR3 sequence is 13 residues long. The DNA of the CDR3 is TGTGCCAGCAGCAAGGGGACGGGCACTGAAGCTTTCTTT. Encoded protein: CASSKGTGTEAFF.

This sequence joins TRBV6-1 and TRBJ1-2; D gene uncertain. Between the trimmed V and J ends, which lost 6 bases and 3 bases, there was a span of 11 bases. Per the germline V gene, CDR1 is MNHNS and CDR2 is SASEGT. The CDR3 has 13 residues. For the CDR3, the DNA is TGTGCCAGCAGCGTACGAGAGGACTATGGCTACACCTTC. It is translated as CASSVREDYGYTF.

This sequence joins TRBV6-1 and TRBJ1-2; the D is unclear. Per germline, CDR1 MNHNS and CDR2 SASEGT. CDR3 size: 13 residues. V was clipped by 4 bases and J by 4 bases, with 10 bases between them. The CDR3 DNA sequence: TGTGCCAGCAGTGGTCAACGGATCTATGGCTACACCTTC. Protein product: CASSGQRIYGYTF.

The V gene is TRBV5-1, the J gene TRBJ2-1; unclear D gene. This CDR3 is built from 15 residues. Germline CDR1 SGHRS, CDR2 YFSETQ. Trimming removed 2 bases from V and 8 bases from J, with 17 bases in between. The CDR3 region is CASSLSIFIDHEQFF. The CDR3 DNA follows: TGCGCCAGCAGCTTATCGATTTTTATAGACCATGAGCAGTTCTTC.

The CDR3 DNA follows: TGTGCCAGCAGGTTTTCTGCCGGTACCTACAATGAGCAGTTCTTC. This encodes CASRFSAGTYNEQFF. The gene calls are TRBV7-2 and TRBJ2-1; D ambiguous. Germline values: CDR1 SGHTA, CDR2 FQGNSA. V shed 6 bases and J shed 2 bases, with 14 bases lying between them. The CDR3 consists of 15 residues.

This CDR3 reads CAILPLQGEQFF. In DNA, the CDR3 is TGTGCCATCCTACCGCTACAGGGCGAGCAGTTCTTC. The chain is built from TRBV28 and TRBJ2-1, with D possibly TRBD1 on 6 matching bases. Germline V gene lookup returns CDR1 MDHEN and CDR2 SYDVKM. This CDR3 spans 12 amino acids. V was clipped by 10 bases and J by 10 bases, with 17 bases between them.

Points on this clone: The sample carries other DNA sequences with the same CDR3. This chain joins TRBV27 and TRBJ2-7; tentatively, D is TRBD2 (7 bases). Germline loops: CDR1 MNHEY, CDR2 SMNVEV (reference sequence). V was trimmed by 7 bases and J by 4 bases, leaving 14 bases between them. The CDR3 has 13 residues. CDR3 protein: CASMGGASYEQYF. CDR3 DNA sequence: TGTGCCAGCATGGGGGGGGCCTCATACGAGCAGTACTTC.

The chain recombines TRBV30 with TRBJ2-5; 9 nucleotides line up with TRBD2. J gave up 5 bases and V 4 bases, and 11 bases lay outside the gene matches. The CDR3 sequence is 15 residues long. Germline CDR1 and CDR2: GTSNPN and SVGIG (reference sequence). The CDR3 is CAWNSGSVLGETQYF. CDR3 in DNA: TGTGCCTGGAATAGCGGGAGTGTCTTGGGCGAGACCCAGTACTTC.

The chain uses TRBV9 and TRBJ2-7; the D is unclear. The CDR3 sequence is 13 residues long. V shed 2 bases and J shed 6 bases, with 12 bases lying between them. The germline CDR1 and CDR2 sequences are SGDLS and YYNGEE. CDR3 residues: CASSVGDSSEQYF. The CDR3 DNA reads TGTGCCAGCAGCGTTGGGGATTCGAGCGAGCAGTACTTC.

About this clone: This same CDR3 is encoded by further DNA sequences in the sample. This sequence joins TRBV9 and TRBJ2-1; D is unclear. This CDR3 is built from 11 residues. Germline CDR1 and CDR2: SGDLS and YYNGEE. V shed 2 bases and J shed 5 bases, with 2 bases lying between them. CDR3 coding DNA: TGTGCCAGCAGCGTGGACAATGAGCAGTTCTTC. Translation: CASSVDNEQFF.

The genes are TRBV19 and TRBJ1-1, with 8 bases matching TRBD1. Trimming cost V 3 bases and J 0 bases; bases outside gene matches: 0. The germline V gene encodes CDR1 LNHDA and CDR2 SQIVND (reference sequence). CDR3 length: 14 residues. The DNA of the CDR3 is TGTGCCAGTAGTATGGACAGGGTGAACACTGAAGCTTTCTTT. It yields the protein CASSMDRVNTEAFF.

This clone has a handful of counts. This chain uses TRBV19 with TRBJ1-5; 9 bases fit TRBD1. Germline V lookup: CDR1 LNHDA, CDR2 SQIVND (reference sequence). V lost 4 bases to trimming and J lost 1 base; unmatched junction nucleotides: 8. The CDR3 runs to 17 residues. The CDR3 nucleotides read TGTGCCAGTAGTAACTGGGACAGGGACAGGAGCAATCAGCCCCAGCATTTT. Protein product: CASSNWDRDRSNQPQHF.

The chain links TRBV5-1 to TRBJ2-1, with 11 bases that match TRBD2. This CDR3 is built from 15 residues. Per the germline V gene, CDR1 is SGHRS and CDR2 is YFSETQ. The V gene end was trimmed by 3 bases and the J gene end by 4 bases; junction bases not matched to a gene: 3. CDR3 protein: CASSSTSGSYNEQFF. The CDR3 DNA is TGCGCCAGCAGCTCTACTAGCGGGAGTTACAATGAGCAGTTCTTC.

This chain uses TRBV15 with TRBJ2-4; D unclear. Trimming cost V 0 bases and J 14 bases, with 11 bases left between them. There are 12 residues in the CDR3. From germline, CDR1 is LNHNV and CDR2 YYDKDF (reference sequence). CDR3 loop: CATSRDEQSKYF. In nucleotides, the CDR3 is TGTGCCACCAGCAGAGATGAGCAGAGCAAGTACTTC.

CDR3 sequence reads: CASSLVPSATQYF. DNA for the CDR3: TGTGCCAGCAGCTTAGTACCGTCGGCGACCCAGTACTTC. The gene calls are TRBV7-7 and TRBJ2-5; D is uncertain. The CDR3 is 13 residues long. The germline V and J ends were trimmed by 1 base and 7 bases, with 10 bases remaining between them. Germline CDR1 SSHAT, CDR2 FNYEAQ (reference sequence).

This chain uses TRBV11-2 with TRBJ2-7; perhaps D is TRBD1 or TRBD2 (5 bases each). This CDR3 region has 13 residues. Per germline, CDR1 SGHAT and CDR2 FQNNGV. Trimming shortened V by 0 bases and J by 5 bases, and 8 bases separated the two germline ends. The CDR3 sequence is CASSLDWGNEQYF. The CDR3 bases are TGTGCCAGCAGCTTAGATTGGGGGAACGAGCAGTACTTC.

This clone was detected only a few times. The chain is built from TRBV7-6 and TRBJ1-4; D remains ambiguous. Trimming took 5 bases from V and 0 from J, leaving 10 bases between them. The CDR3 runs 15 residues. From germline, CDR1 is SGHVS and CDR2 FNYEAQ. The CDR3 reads CASSPNSATNEKLFF. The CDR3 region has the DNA TGTGCCAGCAGCCCAAACAGTGCAACTAATGAAAAACTGTTTTTT.

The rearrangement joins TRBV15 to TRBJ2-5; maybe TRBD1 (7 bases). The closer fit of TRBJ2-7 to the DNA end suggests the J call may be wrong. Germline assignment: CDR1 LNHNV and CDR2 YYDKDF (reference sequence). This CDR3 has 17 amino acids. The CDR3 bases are TGTGCCACCAGCAGAGAGGAGGGGGCTCCGAGCTCCTACGAGCAGTACTTC. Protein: CATSREEGAPSSYEQYF.